The present TCR beta chain was sequenced within a study of T cells after posttransplantation cyclophosphamide. General study findings and limits: Skin or GI-infiltrating T cells shared few TRB sequences with blood. Recipient CMV seropositivity and CMV reactivation strongly tracked TRB clonality. Donor-recipient repertoire similarity was low at 1-2 months, rising over year one.

The CDR3 extends over 18 amino acids. Trimming removed 4 bases from V and 0 bases from J, with 19 bases in between. Germline V lookup: CDR1 SGHAT, CDR2 FQNNGV. This clone was observed many times. Its antigen is not identified. The assay was immunoSEQ multiplex PCR, and TCRdb's table has in-frame clones only and misses some. There are approximately 18,000 clones in the sample, none observed a single time. A marrow graft followed busulfan-fludarabine conditioning, with cyclophosphamide on days +3 and +4. The clonotype comes from a female patient aged 30-39 years who received an allogeneic stem cell transplant from a related donor, was CMV-positive, and had no GVHD. Some T cells could come from the graft donor. Specimen: PBMCs, collected after allogeneic stem cell transplant with posttransplant cyclophosphamide. This sequence joins TRBV11-2 and TRBJ2-1; D not certain. The CDR3 sequence is CASSSPRFASSSYNEQFF. The CDR3 DNA sequence: TGTGCCAGCAGCTCCCCCCGGTTTGCGTCGAGCTCCTACAATGAGCAGTTCTTC.